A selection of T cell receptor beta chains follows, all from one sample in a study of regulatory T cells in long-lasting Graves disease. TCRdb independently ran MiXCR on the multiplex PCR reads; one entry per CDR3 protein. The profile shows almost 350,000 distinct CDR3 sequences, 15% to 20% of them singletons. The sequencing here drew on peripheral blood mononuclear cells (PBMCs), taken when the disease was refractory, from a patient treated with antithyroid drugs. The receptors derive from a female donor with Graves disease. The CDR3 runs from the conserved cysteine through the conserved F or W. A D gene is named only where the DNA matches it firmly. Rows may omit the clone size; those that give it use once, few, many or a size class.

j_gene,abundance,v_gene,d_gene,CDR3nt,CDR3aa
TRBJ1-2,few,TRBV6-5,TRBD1,TGTGCCAGCAGTTTCAGACAGGGATGGGGCAACGGCTACACCTTC,CASSFRQGWGNGYTF
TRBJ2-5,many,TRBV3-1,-,TGTGCCAGCAGCCAACTCCTCAGGCCACCGGGGACCCAGTACTTC,CASSQLLRPPGTQYF
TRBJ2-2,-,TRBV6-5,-,TGTGCCAGCAGTTACACCGGGTCAGGGAACACCGGGGAGCTGTTTTTT,CASSYTGSGNTGELFF
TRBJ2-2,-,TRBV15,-,TGTGCCACCAGCAGAGTCCCAACCGGGGAGCTGTTTTTT,CATSRVPTGELFF
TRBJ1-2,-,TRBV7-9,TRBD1,TGTGCCAGCAGCTTAATGAGGGGGCAGGGCTATGGCTACACCTTC,CASSLMRGQGYGYTF
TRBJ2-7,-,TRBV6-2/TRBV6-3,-,TGTGCCAGCAGTTACGGGTTAGCTTCCTACGAGCAGTACTTC,CASSYGLASYEQYF
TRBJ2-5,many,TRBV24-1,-,TGTGCCACCAGTGCCCAGGGACATGGAGAGACCCAGTACTTC,CATSAQGHGETQYF
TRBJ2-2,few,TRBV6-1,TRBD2,TGTGCCAGCAGTCGTCCGGGACTAGCGGGAGCACCCGGGGAGCTGTTTTTT,CASSRPGLAGAPGELFF
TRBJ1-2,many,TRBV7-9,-,TGTGCCAGCACCTTACGGGATGCTAACTATGGCTACACCTTC,CASTLRDANYGYTF
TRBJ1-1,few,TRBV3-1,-,TGTGCCAGCAGCCGCTTGGGGATTGAAGCTTTCTTT,CASSRLGIEAFF
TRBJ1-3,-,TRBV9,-,TGTGCCAGCAGCGTCGACAACTCTGGAAACACCATATATTTT,CASSVDNSGNTIYF
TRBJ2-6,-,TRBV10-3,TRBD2,TGTGCCATCAGGACTAGCGGCGATCCTGGGGCCAACGTCCTGACTTTC,CAIRTSGDPGANVLTF
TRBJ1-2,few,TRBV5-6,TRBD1,TGTGCCAGCAGCTTAAGACAGGGTACTATCGGCTACACCTTC,CASSLRQGTIGYTF
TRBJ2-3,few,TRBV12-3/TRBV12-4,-,TGTGCCAGCAGTCTAAGCGGGTCCACAGATACGCAGTATTTT,CASSLSGSTDTQYF
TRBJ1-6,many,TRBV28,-,TGTGCCAGCTGGGTAGGGGATAATTCACCCCTCCACTTT,CASWVGDNSPLHF
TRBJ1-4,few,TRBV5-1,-,TGCGCCAGCAGCCGTACCTTCCCTGGGTGGGTCGAAGATGAAAAACTGTTTTTT,CASSRTFPGWVEDEKLFF
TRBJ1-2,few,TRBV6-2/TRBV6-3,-,TGTGCCAGCAGTTCCACTCTAGGGGCCCCGAGGGGCTACACCTTC,CASSSTLGAPRGYTF
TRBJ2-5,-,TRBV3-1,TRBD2,TGTGCCAGCAGCCAAGGACTAGCAGTACAAGAGACCCAGTACTTC,CASSQGLAVQETQYF
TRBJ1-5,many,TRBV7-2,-,TGTGCCAGCAGCTTAGTAGTTGGGGGTGTCCAGCCCCAGCATTTT,CASSLVVGGVQPQHF
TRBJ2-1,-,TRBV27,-,TGTGCCAGCAGCGTCAGGTGGGGGAATGAGCAGTTCTTC,CASSVRWGNEQFF
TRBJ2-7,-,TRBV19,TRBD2,TGTGCCAGTAGTATATCGAGCGGGGGGCCCTACGAGCAGTACTTC,CASSISSGGPYEQYF
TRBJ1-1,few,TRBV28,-,TGTGCCAGCACCCTCGTGGGCAGACACAGCAGTTTT,CASTLVGRHSSF
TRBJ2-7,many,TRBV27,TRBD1,TGTGCCAGCAGTTTAATGCAGGGGGCCCACGAGCAGTACTTC,CASSLMQGAHEQYF
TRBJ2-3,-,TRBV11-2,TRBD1,TGTGCCAGCAGCCCATGGGGGACAGGGTCGCAGTATTTT,CASSPWGTGSQYF
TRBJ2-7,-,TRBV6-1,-,TGTGCCAAGGGGCAGAGACAGAAGTCCTACGAGCAGTACTTC,CAKGQRQKSYEQYF
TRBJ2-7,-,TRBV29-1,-,TGCAGCGTTGATATAGGGTTTAAAGAGCAGTACTTC,CSVDIGFKEQYF
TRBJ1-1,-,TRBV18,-,TGTGCCAGCTCACCATCGGGGGGGGGCACTGAAGCTTTCTTT,CASSPSGGGTEAFF
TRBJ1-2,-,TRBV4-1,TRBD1,TGCGCCAGCAGCCAACCCGGGACAGTTAACTATGGCTACACCTTC,CASSQPGTVNYGYTF